The sequence of this TCR beta chain was determined in a study of beta chain features in type 1 diabetes. Sorting with CD45RO/CCR7/CD25/CD127/CD95/CD27 yielded naive, central memory, regulatory and stem-like memory CD4+ cells. This clone turned up a few times. The investigators reverse transcribed all of the isolated RNA, so they sequenced expressed TCRB transcripts. TCRdb's table, derived via immunoSEQ multiplex PCR, lists solely in-frame clones and lacks some. Counted here are around 400,000 clones, roughly 16% occurring once; the ten biggest clones make up under 0.02%. The sequenced sample was naive CD4+ T cells from blood. The sequence came from a young woman in good health.

CDR3 protein: CSVGLAGNEQFF. CDR3 in DNA: TGCAGCGTTGGACTAGCGGGAAATGAGCAGTTCTTC. The chain has TRBV29-1 and TRBJ2-1, with TRBD2 matching over 11 bases. CDR1 is SQVTM and CDR2 is ANQGSEA in the germline V gene. The CDR3 is made up of 12 amino acids. V dropped 4 bases and J dropped 7; count of bases not matched to a gene: 0.